This TCR beta chain was sequenced during a study of cytomegalovirus exposure and HLA in healthy donors. The PCR employed 60 Vbeta primers together with 13 Jbeta primers. Sequenced by immunoSEQ multiplex PCR; TCRdb stores in-frame clones only, minus some. The sample records approximately 130,000 clones, more than 75% being singletons. At the time of sampling, donors were nominally healthy, though unrecorded immune exposures were likely. The sample consisted of PBMCs. This receptor was identified in a man aged 18-30 years in good health and CMV-seronegative.

The CDR3 region is CASKETARIDYGYTF. The DNA of the CDR3 is TGTGCCAGTAAGGAGACAGCCCGAATTGACTATGGCTACACCTTC. The chain joins TRBV19 to TRBJ1-2, with a weak D call TRBD1 (5 bases). V was clipped by 7 bases and J by 3 bases, with 18 bases between them. Germline CDR1 reads LNHDA; CDR2 reads SQIVND (reference sequence). This CDR3 has 15 amino acids.